A single TCR beta chain is shown here with its context. The sample is drawn from a study of blood T cell repertoires in COVID-19. About the study: Sample material is recorded as cDNA or gDNA derived from T cells, B-cell-depleted T cells, or PBMCs.

With V trimmed by 4 bases and J by 0 bases, 12 bases remained unmatched. The CDR3 loop spans 17 amino acids. The germline CDR1 and CDR2 sequences are GTSNPN and SVGIG (reference sequence). The protocol was immunoSEQ multiplex PCR, while the TCRdb copy is restricted to in-frame clones and leaves out a portion. The profile shows about 180,000 clones, 70% to 90% of them singletons. The sample comprised peripheral blood. This receptor was identified in a woman between 25 and 40 years old with active or convalescent COVID-19. The chain is built from TRBV30 and TRBJ2-7, with 10 bases fitting TRBD1. The CDR3 DNA sequence: TGTGCCTGGAATAATCGGTCGACAGGGGGCGTCTCCTACGAGCAGTACTTC. Translated, it gives CAWNNRSTGGVSYEQYF.